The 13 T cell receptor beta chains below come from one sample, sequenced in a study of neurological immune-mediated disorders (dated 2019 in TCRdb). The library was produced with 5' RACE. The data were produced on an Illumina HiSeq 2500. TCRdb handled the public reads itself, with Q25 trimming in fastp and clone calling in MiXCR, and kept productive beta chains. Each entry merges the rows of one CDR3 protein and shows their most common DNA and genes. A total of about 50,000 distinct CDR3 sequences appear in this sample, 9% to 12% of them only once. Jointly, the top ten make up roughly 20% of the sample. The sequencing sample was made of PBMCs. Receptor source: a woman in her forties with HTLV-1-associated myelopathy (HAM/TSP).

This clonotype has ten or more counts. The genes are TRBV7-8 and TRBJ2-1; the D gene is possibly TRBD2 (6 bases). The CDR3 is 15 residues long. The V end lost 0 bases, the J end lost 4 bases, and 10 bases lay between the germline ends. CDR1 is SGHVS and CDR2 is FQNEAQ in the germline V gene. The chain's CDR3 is CASSLAGGTYNEQFF. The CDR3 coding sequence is TGTGCCAGCAGCTTAGCGGGGGGAACTTACAATGAGCAGTTCTTC.

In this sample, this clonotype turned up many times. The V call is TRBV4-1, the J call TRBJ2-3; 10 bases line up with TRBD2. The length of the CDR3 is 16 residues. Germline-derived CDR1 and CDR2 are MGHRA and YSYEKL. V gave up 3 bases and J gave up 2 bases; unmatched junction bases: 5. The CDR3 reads CASSHRAGGATDTQYF. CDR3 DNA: TGCGCCAGCAGCCACCGAGCGGGGGGGGCCACAGATACGCAGTATTTT.

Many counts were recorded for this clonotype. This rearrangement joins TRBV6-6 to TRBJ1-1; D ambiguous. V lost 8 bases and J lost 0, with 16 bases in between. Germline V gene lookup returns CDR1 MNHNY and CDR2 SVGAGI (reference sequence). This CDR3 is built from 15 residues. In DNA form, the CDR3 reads TGTGCCAGCCTGCCCAGGACCCGCATGAACACTGAAGCTTTCTTT. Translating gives CASLPRTRMNTEAFF.

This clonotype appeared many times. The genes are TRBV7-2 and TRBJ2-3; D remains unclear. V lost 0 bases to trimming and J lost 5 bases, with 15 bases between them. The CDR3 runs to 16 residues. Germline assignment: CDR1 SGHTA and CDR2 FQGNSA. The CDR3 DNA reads TGTGCCAGCAGCTTAGCGAGGATTGCCGCTGGAGATACGCAGTATTTT. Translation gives CASSLARIAAGDTQYF.

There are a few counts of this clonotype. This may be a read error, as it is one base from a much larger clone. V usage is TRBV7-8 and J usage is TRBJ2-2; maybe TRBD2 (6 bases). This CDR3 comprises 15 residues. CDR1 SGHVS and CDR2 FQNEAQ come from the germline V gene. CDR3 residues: CANSQRALNTGELFF. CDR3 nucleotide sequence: TGTGCCAACAGCCAGCGGGCCTTAAACACCGGGGAGCTGTTTTTT.

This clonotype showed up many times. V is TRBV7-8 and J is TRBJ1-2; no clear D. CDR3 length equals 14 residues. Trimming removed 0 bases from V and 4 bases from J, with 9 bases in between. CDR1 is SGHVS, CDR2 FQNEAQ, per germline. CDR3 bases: TGTGCCAGCAGCTTAGCCGGGATTTCCTATGGCTACACCTTC. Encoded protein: CASSLAGISYGYTF.

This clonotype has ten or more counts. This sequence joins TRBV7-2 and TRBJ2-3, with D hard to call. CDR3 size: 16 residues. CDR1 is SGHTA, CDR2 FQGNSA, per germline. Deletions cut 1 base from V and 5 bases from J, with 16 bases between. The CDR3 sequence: CASSLVRSSNGDTQYF. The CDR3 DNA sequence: TGTGCCAGCAGCTTAGTCCGGAGTTCCAACGGAGATACGCAGTATTTT.

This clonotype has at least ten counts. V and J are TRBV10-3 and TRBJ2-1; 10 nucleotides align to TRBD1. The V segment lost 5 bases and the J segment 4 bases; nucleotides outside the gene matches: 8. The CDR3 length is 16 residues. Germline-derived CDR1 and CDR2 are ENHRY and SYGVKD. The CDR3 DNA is TGTGCCATCAGTTTGACAGGGGGCGCGGAGTACAATGAGCAGTTCTTC. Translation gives CAISLTGGAEYNEQFF.

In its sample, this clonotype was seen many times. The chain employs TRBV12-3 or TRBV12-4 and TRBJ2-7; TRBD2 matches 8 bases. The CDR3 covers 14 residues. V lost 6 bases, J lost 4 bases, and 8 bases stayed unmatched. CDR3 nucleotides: TGTGCCAGCAGCGGCGGGGGGCCCTCTTACGAGCAGTACTTC. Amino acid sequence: CASSGGGPSYEQYF.

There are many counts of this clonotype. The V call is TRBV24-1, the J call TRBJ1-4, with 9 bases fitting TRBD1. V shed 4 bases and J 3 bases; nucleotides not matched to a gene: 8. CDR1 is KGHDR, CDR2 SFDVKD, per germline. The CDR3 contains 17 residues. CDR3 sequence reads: CATSEPHRGQANEKLFF. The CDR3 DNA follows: TGTGCCACCAGTGAGCCCCACAGGGGGCAGGCTAATGAAAAACTGTTTTTT.

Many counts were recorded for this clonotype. The CDR3 spells CASSLDQLQGFREQYF. CDR3 nucleotide sequence: TGTGCCAGCAGTTTAGACCAATTACAGGGGTTTCGAGAGCAGTACTTC. The chain uses TRBV12-3 or TRBV12-4 and TRBJ2-7, with 7 bases aligning to TRBD1. CDR3 length: 16 residues. The V gene end was trimmed by 1 base and the J gene end by 7 bases; junction bases not matched to a gene: 13.

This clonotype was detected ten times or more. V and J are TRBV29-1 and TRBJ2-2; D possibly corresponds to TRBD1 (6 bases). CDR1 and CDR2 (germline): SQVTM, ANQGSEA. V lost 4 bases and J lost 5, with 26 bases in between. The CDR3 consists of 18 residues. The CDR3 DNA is TGCAGCGTTGCGCCCCATGGCAGGGGCGGGTTGGGGACCGGGGAGCTGTTTTTT. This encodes CSVAPHGRGGLGTGELFF.

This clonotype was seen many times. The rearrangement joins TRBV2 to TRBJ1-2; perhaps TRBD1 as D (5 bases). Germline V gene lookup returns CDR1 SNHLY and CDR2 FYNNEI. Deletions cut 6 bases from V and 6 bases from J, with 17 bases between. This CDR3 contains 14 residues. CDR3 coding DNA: TGTGCCAGCAGGTCGGGGCAAAGTCCCGATGGCTACACCTTC. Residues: CASRSGQSPDGYTF.